The 28 T cell receptor beta chains presented below share a single source sample, sequenced in a study of CD8 T cells in Susac syndrome. An input of about 0.45 to 1 ug of RNA was subjected to reverse transcription using random hexamers. Each CDR3 protein is one row after TCRdb ran MiXCR on the immunoSEQ multiplex PCR reads. The sample yields 300,000 or so distinct CDR3 sequences, about 91% seen once. Sequencing used CD4+ T cells from PBMCs. The receptors stem from a human donor with multiple sclerosis.

Only one count was recorded for this clonotype. This chain joins TRBV25-1 and TRBJ2-2; 7 nucleotides match TRBD2. Germline CDR1 and CDR2: MGHDK and SYGVNS. Trimming removed 7 bases from V and 0 bases from J; junction bases left unmatched: 5. The CDR3 runs 15 residues. The CDR3 loop reads CASNVAGANTGELFF. CDR3 DNA sequence: TGTGCCAGCAACGTCGCGGGAGCGAACACCGGGGAGCTGTTTTTT.

This sequence joins TRBV10-3 and TRBJ2-5; D not certain. Germline values: CDR1 ENHRY, CDR2 SYGVKD. This CDR3 has 11 residues. The V end was cut by 2 bases, the J end by 2 bases, with 0 bases between. CDR3 amino acids: CAISEQETQYF. The CDR3 bases are TGTGCCATCAGTGAGCAAGAGACCCAGTACTTC.

V usage is TRBV29-1 and J usage is TRBJ1-1; D call uncertain. The germline V gene encodes CDR1 SQVTM and CDR2 ANQGSEA. There are 12 residues in the CDR3. The CDR3 bases are TGCAGTCTTACCCAGAGTGGCATCGAAGCTTTCTTT. Its protein is CSLTQSGIEAFF.

On this clonotype: At one end, the junction sequence differs from germline, possibly due to a read error. The CDR3 sequence: CSARDHSYNEQFF. CDR3 coding DNA: TGCAGTGCTCGAGATCACTCCTACAATGAGCAGTTCTTC. The chain recombines TRBV20-1 with TRBJ2-1; D ambiguous. The germline V gene encodes CDR1 DFQATT and CDR2 SNEGSKA (reference sequence). The CDR3 has 13 residues.

This clonotype has only one observation. The rearrangement links TRBV19 to TRBJ1-3; no definite D call. Germline loops: CDR1 LNHDA, CDR2 SQIVND (reference sequence). V was clipped by 6 bases and J by 4 bases, with 19 bases between them. The CDR3 covers 16 residues. CDR3 sequence: CASRPAGGVIGNTIYF. CDR3 bases: TGTGCCAGTAGGCCCGCAGGTGGAGTGATAGGAAACACCATATATTTT.

The chain couples TRBV7-9 to TRBJ1-4, with 7 bases aligning to TRBD1. The CDR3 consists of 14 residues. Germline CDR1 and CDR2: SEHNR and FQNEAQ (reference sequence). Unmatched junction bases numbered 5, after V lost 5 bases and J lost 5 bases. The CDR3 coding sequence is TGTGCCAGCAGCAGGGGACAGTCGAATGAAAAACTGTTTTTT. This codes for CASSRGQSNEKLFF.

The V call is TRBV12-3 or TRBV12-4, the J call TRBJ2-7; D tentatively fits TRBD1 or TRBD2 (6 bases each). This CDR3 contains 15 residues. V was cut by 5 bases and J by 2 bases, with 16 bases left in between. CDR3 residues: CASSPRRDTTYEQYF. DNA of the CDR3: TGTGCCAGCAGTCCGAGGAGGGACACGACCTACGAGCAGTACTTC.

The genes are TRBV6-1 and TRBJ2-2, with D maybe TRBD1 (5 bases). There are 15 residues in the CDR3. Trimming pared 8 bases from V and 3 bases from J, leaving 16 bases between. Germline V lookup: CDR1 MNHNS, CDR2 SASEGT. The CDR3 reads CASQKQVFDTGELFF. In DNA form, the CDR3 reads TGTGCCAGCCAGAAACAGGTCTTCGACACCGGGGAGCTGTTTTTT.

The V gene is TRBV6-2 or TRBV6-3, the J gene TRBJ1-2; tentatively, D is TRBD1 (6 bases). The CDR3 runs to 13 residues. CDR1 is MNHEY and CDR2 is SVGEGT in the germline V gene. Trimming removed 2 bases at V and 8 bases at J, with 12 bases between. The CDR3 reads CASSYTGRRGYTF. Here the CDR3 DNA reads TGTGCCAGCAGTTACACAGGGCGAAGAGGCTACACCTTC.

This chain connects TRBV12-3 or TRBV12-4 to TRBJ1-1, with 10 bases identical to TRBD1. The ends lost 3 bases at V and 6 bases at J; junction bases unmatched: 4. This CDR3 contains 14 residues. The CDR3 sequence is CASSLGQGIAEAFF. Written as DNA, the CDR3 is TGTGCCAGCAGTTTGGGACAGGGGATAGCTGAAGCTTTCTTT.

The chain uses TRBV7-2 and TRBJ2-7; D is unclear. V was shortened by 1 base and J by 3 bases, with 7 bases between the two germline ends. Germline CDR1 reads SGHTA; CDR2 reads FQGNSA. The CDR3 covers 13 residues. CDR3 coding DNA: TGTGCCAGCAGCTTAGAAATGGTCTACGAGCAGTACTTC. It codes for CASSLEMVYEQYF.

This chain links TRBV11-2 with TRBJ2-7; D uncertain. Trimming stripped 3 bases from V and 1 base from J, with 10 bases between. The CDR3 is 14 amino acids. CDR1 is SGHAT, CDR2 FQNNGV, per germline. CDR3: CASSLGYSSYEQYF. DNA of the CDR3: TGTGCCAGCAGCTTGGGTTATTCTTCCTACGAGCAGTACTTC. The whole variable domain, remainder taken from reference TRBV11-2 and TRBJ2-7, is EAGVAQSPRYKIIEKRQSVAFWCNPISGHATLYWYQQILGQGPKLLIQFQNNGVVDDSQLPKDRFSAERLKGVDSTLKIQPAKLEDSAVYLCASSLGYSSYEQYFGPGTRLTVT.

This rearrangement joins TRBV19 to TRBJ1-4; 7 nucleotides line up with TRBD1. The length of the CDR3 is 14 residues. V dropped 7 bases and J dropped 8; count of bases not matched to a gene: 10. CDR1 is LNHDA and CDR2 is SQIVND in the germline V gene (reference sequence). The CDR3 DNA reads as TGTGCCAGTACCAAAGGACAGGCGGGAGAAAAACTGTTTTTT. Protein: CASTKGQAGEKLFF.

This clonotype was counted a single time. CDR3 nucleotides: TGTGCCAGCAGCTGGGACCAGCGATCCTACGAGCAGTACTTC. The encoded protein is CASSWDQRSYEQYF. This chain joins TRBV4-2 and TRBJ2-7; the D call may be TRBD1 or TRBD2 (5 bases each). Trimming shortened V by 5 bases and J by 1 base, and 12 bases separated the two germline ends. Germline lookup yields CDR1 LGHNA and CDR2 YNFKEQ. The length of the CDR3 is 14 residues.

This chain connects TRBV20-1 to TRBJ2-7; 7 nucleotides align to TRBD2. CDR1 is DFQATT, CDR2 SNEGSKA, per germline (reference sequence). The CDR3 runs 15 residues. Unmatched junction bases numbered 11, after V lost 5 bases and J lost 1 base. CDR3 in amino acids: CSAGDPSGLSYEQYF. CDR3 sequence (DNA): TGCAGTGCTGGTGATCCTAGCGGATTATCCTACGAGCAGTACTTC.

The CDR3 here is CASSLSGGGANVLTF. As DNA, the CDR3 is TGTGCCAGCAGCTTATCGGGGGGTGGGGCCAACGTCCTGACTTTC. The chain uses TRBV7-2 and TRBJ2-6; 7 nucleotides line up with TRBD2. V dropped 2 bases and J dropped 3; count of bases not matched to a gene: 1. This CDR3 has 15 residues. Germline V gene sequence: CDR1 SGHTA, CDR2 FQGNSA.

This clonotype was counted once. The rearrangement uses TRBV7-9 and TRBJ2-7; D perhaps matches TRBD1 (5 bases). CDR1 is SEHNR and CDR2 is FQNEAQ in the germline V gene (reference sequence). The CDR3 has 17 residues. V dropped 4 bases and J dropped 2 bases, with 21 bases sitting between them. CDR3 sequence (DNA): TGTGCCAGCAGCTCTATCAGGGCTCGAGACCGGACCTACGAGCAGTACTTC. It translates to CASSSIRARDRTYEQYF. The full variable domain, in which reference TRBV7-9 and TRBJ2-7 provide the parts outside the CDR3, is DTGVSQNPRHKITKRGQNVTFRCDPISEHNRLYWYRQTLGQGPEFLTYFQNEAQLEKSRLLSDRFSAERPKGSFSTLEIQRTEQGDSAMYLCASSSIRARDRTYEQYFGPGTRLTVT.

The chain recombines TRBV7-9 with TRBJ1-1, with D tentatively TRBD1 (5 bases). The germline V and J ends were trimmed by 6 bases and 4 bases, with 12 bases remaining between them. This CDR3 comprises 13 residues. Germline V gene sequence: CDR1 SEHNR, CDR2 FQNEAQ (reference sequence). The CDR3 DNA sequence: TGTGCCAGCAGGTCACGGGGGTTCACTGAAGCTTTCTTT. Encoded protein: CASRSRGFTEAFF.

The rearrangement joins TRBV2 to TRBJ1-5; TRBD1 matches at 8 bases. CDR1 and CDR2 from the germline V gene are SNHLY and FYNNEI. V lost 5 bases and J lost 2; bases outside the gene matches: 5. This CDR3 has 15 residues. In DNA, the CDR3 is TGTGCCAGCAGTACAGGGGGTATCGGCAATCAGCCCCAGCATTTT. Amino acids: CASSTGGIGNQPQHF.

The gene calls are TRBV29-1 and TRBJ1-1; possibly TRBD1 for D (6 bases). Trimming took off 4 bases at V and 9 bases at J, with 18 bases between the two ends. This CDR3 comprises 13 residues. Germline V gene sequence: CDR1 SQVTM, CDR2 ANQGSEA. CDR3 region: CSVANLRGTKAFF. DNA for the CDR3: TGCAGCGTTGCAAACCTTCGGGGGACAAAAGCTTTCTTT.

This clonotype was counted a few times. V and J are TRBV30 and TRBJ2-2, with D maybe TRBD2 (6 bases). Per the germline V gene, CDR1 is GTSNPN and CDR2 is SVGIG (reference sequence). Trimming stripped 3 bases from V and 5 bases from J, with 10 bases between. The CDR3 runs to 13 residues. The CDR3 DNA sequence: TGTGCCTGGAGCGCAAGCGGGACCGGGGAGCTGTTTTTT. It codes for CAWSASGTGELFF.

The chain carries TRBV6-1 and TRBJ2-7; TRBD2 matches 7 bases. From germline, CDR1 is MNHNS and CDR2 SASEGT. Germline trimming cut 3 bases from V and 2 bases from J; bases unmatched to any gene: 10. This CDR3 has 16 residues. The CDR3 loop reads CASSDRGSKSPYEQYF. The CDR3 DNA follows: TGTGCCAGCAGTGATCGCGGGAGCAAGTCGCCCTACGAGCAGTACTTC.

CDR3 nucleotides: TGTGCCAGCAGCCGAACCCAGAGCTCCTATAATTCACCCCTCCACTTT. Translating it yields CASSRTQSSYNSPLHF. The chain links TRBV3-1 to TRBJ1-6; D is ambiguous. V was trimmed by 4 bases and J by 0 bases, leaving 10 bases between them. This CDR3 comprises 16 residues. CDR1 is LGHDT, CDR2 YNNKEL, per germline (reference sequence).

The J gene is TRBJ2-5, the V gene TRBV20-1; D is possibly TRBD2 (6 bases). CDR1 and CDR2 from the germline V gene are DFQATT and SNEGSKA (reference sequence). The CDR3 has 15 amino acids. The V gene lost 3 bases and the J gene lost 4 bases, with 18 bases spanning the gap. CDR3 loop: CSASIGGGAAETQYF. CDR3 nucleotide sequence: TGCAGTGCTAGTATTGGGGGAGGAGCAGCAGAGACCCAGTACTTC.

The genes are TRBV12-3 or TRBV12-4 and TRBJ1-1, with no clear D. V was cut by 4 bases and J by 4 bases, with 13 bases left in between. The CDR3 spans 14 residues. Here the CDR3 DNA reads TGTGCCAGCAGTTCGAGCCGGGCTACCACTGAAGCTTTCTTT. Protein: CASSSSRATTEAFF.

J is TRBJ2-4 and V is TRBV2; weak D call: TRBD2 (6 bases). This CDR3 has 12 amino acids. Germline V lookup: CDR1 SNHLY, CDR2 FYNNEI. V lost 5 bases to trimming and J lost 9 bases, with 11 bases between them. The CDR3 DNA reads TGTGCCAGCAGTACCATGGGGGGCATTCAGTACTTC. As protein: CASSTMGGIQYF.

The gene calls are TRBV24-1 and TRBJ2-1; perhaps TRBD2 as D (7 bases). The V end lost 3 bases, the J end lost 4 bases, and 24 bases lay between the germline ends. This CDR3 spans 19 amino acids. CDR1 is KGHDR and CDR2 is SFDVKD in the germline V gene. The CDR3 DNA follows: TGTGCCACCAGTGATGCACGGGACACCCCGGGGGGAAGTTACAATGAGCAGTTCTTC. Its protein is CATSDARDTPGGSYNEQFF.

V is TRBV5-6 and J is TRBJ2-1; D is undetermined. This CDR3 region has 11 residues. Trimming left V 4 bases short and J 9 bases short, with 8 bases between. CDR1 is SGHDT and CDR2 is YYEEEE in the germline V gene. In nucleotides, the CDR3 is TGTGCCAGCAGCCTCCGGATTGAGCAGTTCTTC. This codes for CASSLRIEQFF.